This record concerns one T cell receptor (beta chain) sequence. Data came from immunoSEQ multiplex PCR; TCRdb stores just in-frame clones and leaves some out. The sample contains 100,000 to 150,000 clones, about 92% of which appear only once. The data were obtained in a study of control samples from healthy donors and cancer patients. The sequence was obtained from a woman between 45 and 65 years old in good health. Sequencing input: blood.

Here the CDR3 DNA reads TGTGCCAGCAGTGTTGAGGGACAAGCCACAGATACGCAGTATTTT. It translates to CASSVEGQATDTQYF. The gene calls are TRBV2 and TRBJ2-3; tentatively, D is TRBD1 (6 bases). CDR3 length equals 15 residues. Germline V gives CDR1 SNHLY, CDR2 FYNNEI. Trimming pared 4 bases from V and 2 bases from J, leaving 13 bases between. Full variable domain (outside the CDR3, taken from reference TRBV2 and TRBJ2-3): EPEVTQTPSHQVTQMGQEVILRCVPISNHLYFYWYRQILGQKVEFLVSFYNNEISEKSEIFDDQFSVERPDGSNFTLKIRSTKLEDSAMYFCASSVEGQATDTQYFGPGTRLTVL.